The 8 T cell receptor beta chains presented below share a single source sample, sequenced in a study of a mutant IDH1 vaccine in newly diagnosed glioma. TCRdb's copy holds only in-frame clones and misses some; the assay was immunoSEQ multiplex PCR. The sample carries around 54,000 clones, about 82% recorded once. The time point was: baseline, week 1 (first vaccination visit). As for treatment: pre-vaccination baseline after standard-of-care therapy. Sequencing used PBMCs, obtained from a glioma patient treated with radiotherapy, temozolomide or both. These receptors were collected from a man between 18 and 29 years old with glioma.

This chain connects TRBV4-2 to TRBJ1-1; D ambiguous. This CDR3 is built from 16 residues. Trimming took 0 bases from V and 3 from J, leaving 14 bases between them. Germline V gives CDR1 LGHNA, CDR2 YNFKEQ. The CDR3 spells CASSQDQWGSDTEAFF. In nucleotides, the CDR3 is TGTGCCAGCAGCCAAGATCAATGGGGATCGGACACTGAAGCTTTCTTT.

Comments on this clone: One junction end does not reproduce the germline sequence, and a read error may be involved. CDR3 in DNA: TGTGCCAGCATGGGACAGGGTTACGGGCAGTACTTC. Its translation: CASMGQGYGQYF. The chain uses TRBV2 and TRBJ2-7, with 9 bases lining up with TRBD1. In germline, CDR1 is SNHLY, CDR2 FYNNEI. The CDR3 loop spans 12 amino acids.

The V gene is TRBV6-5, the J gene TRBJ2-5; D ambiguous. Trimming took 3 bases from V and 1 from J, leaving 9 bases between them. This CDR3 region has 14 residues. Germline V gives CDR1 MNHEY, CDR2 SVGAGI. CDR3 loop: CASSYNGFQETQYF. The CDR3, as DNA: TGTGCCAGCAGTTATAACGGGTTCCAAGAGACCCAGTACTTC.

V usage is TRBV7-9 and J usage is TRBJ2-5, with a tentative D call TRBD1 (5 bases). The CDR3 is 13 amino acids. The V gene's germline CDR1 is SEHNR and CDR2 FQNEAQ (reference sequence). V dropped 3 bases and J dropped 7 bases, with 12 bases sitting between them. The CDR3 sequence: CASSFGQGGTQYF. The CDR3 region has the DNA TGTGCCAGCAGCTTCGGGCAGGGTGGGACCCAGTACTTC.

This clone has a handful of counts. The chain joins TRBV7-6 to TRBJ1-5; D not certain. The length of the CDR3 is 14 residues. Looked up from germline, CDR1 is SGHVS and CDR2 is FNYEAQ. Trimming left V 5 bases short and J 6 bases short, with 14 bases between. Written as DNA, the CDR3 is TGTGCCAGCAGCCAAGACATGAGTGGTCAGCCCCAGCATTTT. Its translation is CASSQDMSGQPQHF.

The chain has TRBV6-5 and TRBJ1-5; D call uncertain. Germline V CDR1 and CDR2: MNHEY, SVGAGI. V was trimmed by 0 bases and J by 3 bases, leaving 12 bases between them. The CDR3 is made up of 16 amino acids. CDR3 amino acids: CASSYSWSPTNQPQHF. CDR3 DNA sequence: TGTGCCAGCAGTTACTCGTGGAGTCCTACCAATCAGCCCCAGCATTTT.

CDR3 nucleotides: TGTGCCAGCAGCTTATTTTCGACAGGGGCCAAAAACATTCAGTACTTC. This sequence encodes CASSLFSTGAKNIQYF. This sequence joins TRBV7-2 and TRBJ2-4, with 7 bases identical to TRBD1. The germline gives CDR1 SGHTA, CDR2 FQGNSA. The CDR3 has 16 amino acids. The trim removed 2 bases at V and 1 base at J, leaving 5 bases unmatched.

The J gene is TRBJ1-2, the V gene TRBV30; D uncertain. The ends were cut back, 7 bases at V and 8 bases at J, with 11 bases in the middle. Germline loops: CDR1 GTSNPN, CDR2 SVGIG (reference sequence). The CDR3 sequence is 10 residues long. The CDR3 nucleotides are TGTGCCTTCGCCCGTGAGGGCTACACCTTC. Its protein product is CAFAREGYTF.